Listed below are T cell receptor beta chains from one sample, sequenced in a study of shared clonotypes between healthy human individuals. Assay used: immunoSEQ multiplex PCR; TCRdb lists only in-frame clones, some missing. The repertoire holds about 2.5 million clones, with about 90% as singletons. Sequencing used naive CD4+ T cells from PBMCs. The origin of the receptors is a man younger than 35 in good health. Some clones in this sample may be carry-over from other donors' samples. CDR3s include the opening cysteine and the closing phenylalanine or tryptophan. Fields, in order: J gene, clone size, CDR3 length, D gene, V gene, CDR3 DNA, CDR3 protein. D genes are given only for firm matches. For some rows the clone size is stated as once, few or many, or as a class when expanded; others skip it.

j_call: TRBJ2-5; clone_size: NA; cdr3_length: 14; d_call: TRBD2; v_call: TRBV5-1; cdr3_nt: TGCGCCAGCAGCTTGGTTGGTAGCGGGGAGACCCAGTACTTC; cdr3_aa: CASSLVGSGETQYF
j_call: TRBJ1-2; clone_size: NA; cdr3_length: 13; d_call: NA; v_call: TRBV28; cdr3_nt: TGTGCCAGCAAAGGGGGAGTTGGCTATGGCTACACCTTC; cdr3_aa: CASKGGVGYGYTF
j_call: TRBJ2-5; clone_size: NA; cdr3_length: 14; d_call: NA; v_call: TRBV25-1; cdr3_nt: TGTGCCAGCAGTGAGGGGGGTGGGCAAGAGACCCAGTACTTC; cdr3_aa: CASSEGGGQETQYF
j_call: TRBJ1-5; clone_size: NA; cdr3_length: 15; d_call: NA; v_call: TRBV5-8; cdr3_nt: TGTGCCAGCAGCTTGAGAGGGGTTAGCAATCAGCCCCAGCATTTT; cdr3_aa: CASSLRGVSNQPQHF
j_call: TRBJ2-7; clone_size: NA; cdr3_length: 13; d_call: NA; v_call: TRBV30; cdr3_nt: TGTGCCTGGAGGAGGGGGGGCCCCTACGAGCAGTACTTC; cdr3_aa: CAWRRGGPYEQYF
j_call: TRBJ1-2; clone_size: NA; cdr3_length: 15; d_call: TRBD1; v_call: TRBV5-4; cdr3_nt: TGTGCCAGCAGCAAATGGGACAGATCTAACTATGGCTACACCTTC; cdr3_aa: CASSKWDRSNYGYTF
j_call: TRBJ2-1; clone_size: NA; cdr3_length: 15; d_call: NA; v_call: TRBV6-5; cdr3_nt: TGTGCCAGCAGTTACTCAAGATCCTCCTACAATGAGCAGTTCTTC; cdr3_aa: CASSYSRSSYNEQFF
j_call: TRBJ2-1; clone_size: NA; cdr3_length: 15; d_call: NA; v_call: TRBV6-1; cdr3_nt: TGTGCCAGCACCCCGGCTAGCCGAATCTACAATGAGCAGTTCTTC; cdr3_aa: CASTPASRIYNEQFF
j_call: TRBJ2-1; clone_size: NA; cdr3_length: 15; d_call: NA; v_call: TRBV5-1; cdr3_nt: TGCGCCAGCAGCTTGGCTACAGGGCGGTACAATGAGCAGTTCTTC; cdr3_aa: CASSLATGRYNEQFF
j_call: TRBJ2-2; clone_size: NA; cdr3_length: 14; d_call: NA; v_call: TRBV19; cdr3_nt: TGTGCCAGTAGTAAGACACAGGGATCCGGGGAGCTGTTTTTT; cdr3_aa: CASSKTQGSGELFF
j_call: TRBJ2-1; clone_size: NA; cdr3_length: 14; d_call: NA; v_call: TRBV9; cdr3_nt: TGTGCCAGCAGCGTCCTGGCGGTAGCCGATGAGCAGTTCTTC; cdr3_aa: CASSVLAVADEQFF
j_call: TRBJ2-3; clone_size: NA; cdr3_length: 16; d_call: TRBD2; v_call: TRBV7-3; cdr3_nt: TGTGCCAGCAGCTTAAGGACTAGCGGAAGCACAGATACGCAGTATTTT; cdr3_aa: CASSLRTSGSTDTQYF
j_call: TRBJ2-7; clone_size: NA; cdr3_length: 16; d_call: NA; v_call: TRBV5-8; cdr3_nt: TGTGCCAGCAGCTTGGGGGGAGGTCCCGCTTTAGGCGAGCAGTACTTC; cdr3_aa: CASSLGGGPALGEQYF
j_call: TRBJ2-2; clone_size: NA; cdr3_length: 14; d_call: NA; v_call: TRBV6-5; cdr3_nt: TGTGCCAGCAGTTACTCTCGAAACACCGGGGAGCTGTTTTTT; cdr3_aa: CASSYSRNTGELFF
j_call: TRBJ1-5; clone_size: NA; cdr3_length: 15; d_call: NA; v_call: TRBV19; cdr3_nt: TGTGCCAGTAGTATAACGGCAGGGTTCAGTCAGCCCCAGCATTTT; cdr3_aa: CASSITAGFSQPQHF
j_call: TRBJ2-3; clone_size: once; cdr3_length: 16; d_call: NA; v_call: TRBV6-6; cdr3_nt: TGTGCCAGCAGTTACCTGCGGGAAGTGAGTACAGATACGCAGTATTTT; cdr3_aa: CASSYLREVSTDTQYF
j_call: TRBJ1-3; clone_size: NA; cdr3_length: 13; d_call: NA; v_call: TRBV7-9; cdr3_nt: TGTGCCAGCAGCTTAGTAGAGGGAAACACCATATATTTT; cdr3_aa: CASSLVEGNTIYF
j_call: TRBJ2-3; clone_size: NA; cdr3_length: 15; d_call: NA; v_call: TRBV28; cdr3_nt: TGTGCCAGCAGTCCGGGGCAGTGGCGCACAGATACGCAGTATTTT; cdr3_aa: CASSPGQWRTDTQYF
j_call: TRBJ2-1; clone_size: NA; cdr3_length: 12; d_call: NA; v_call: TRBV30; cdr3_nt: TGTGCCTGGAGTGATGGCCGCGGCTGGCAGTTCTTC; cdr3_aa: CAWSDGRGWQFF
j_call: TRBJ2-7; clone_size: NA; cdr3_length: 16; d_call: TRBD2; v_call: TRBV27; cdr3_nt: TGTGCCAGCCCCGCGCTCTTTCCCGGGAGGGCGGACGAGCAGTACTTC; cdr3_aa: CASPALFPGRADEQYF
j_call: TRBJ2-1; clone_size: NA; cdr3_length: 21; d_call: TRBD2; v_call: TRBV28; cdr3_nt: TGTGCCAGCAGTTCAGGAGGACTAGCGGGAGGGTTCCAGGGCTCCTACAATGAGCAGTTCTTC; cdr3_aa: CASSSGGLAGGFQGSYNEQFF
j_call: TRBJ2-7; clone_size: NA; cdr3_length: 15; d_call: NA; v_call: TRBV9; cdr3_nt: TGTGCCAGCAGCGTAGGGGTGGATGGGACCACGGGGCAGTACTTC; cdr3_aa: CASSVGVDGTTGQYF
j_call: TRBJ2-5; clone_size: NA; cdr3_length: 12; d_call: NA; v_call: TRBV7-9; cdr3_nt: TGTGCCAGCAGCTCGTTGGCGGAGACCCAGTACTTC; cdr3_aa: CASSSLAETQYF
j_call: TRBJ2-5; clone_size: NA; cdr3_length: 15; d_call: TRBD1; v_call: TRBV18; cdr3_nt: TGTGCCAGCTCACCACAGGGGGCTCGAGCAGAGACCCAGTACTTC; cdr3_aa: CASSPQGARAETQYF
j_call: TRBJ2-1; clone_size: NA; cdr3_length: 13; d_call: NA; v_call: TRBV6-5; cdr3_nt: TGTGCCACGATCCCCAGGGGAGGGAATGAGCAGTTCTTC; cdr3_aa: CATIPRGGNEQFF
j_call: TRBJ1-1; clone_size: once; cdr3_length: 13; d_call: NA; v_call: TRBV6-6; cdr3_nt: TGTGCCAGCAGGATTTACGGGGGCGCTGAAGCTTTCTTT; cdr3_aa: CASRIYGGAEAFF
j_call: TRBJ2-7; clone_size: NA; cdr3_length: 17; d_call: TRBD2; v_call: TRBV7-8; cdr3_nt: TGTGCCAGCAGCTTAGCGTCGAGCGGGAGAATGTTCTACGAGCAGTACTTC; cdr3_aa: CASSLASSGRMFYEQYF
j_call: TRBJ1-4; clone_size: NA; cdr3_length: 15; d_call: TRBD1; v_call: TRBV5-1; cdr3_nt: TGCGCCAGCAGTGGAGGGACAGCGATTAATGAAAAACTGTTTTTT; cdr3_aa: CASSGGTAINEKLFF
j_call: TRBJ2-1; clone_size: NA; cdr3_length: 11; d_call: NA; v_call: TRBV7-9; cdr3_nt: TGTGCCAGCAGCTTAATGGGTGAGCAGTTCTTC; cdr3_aa: CASSLMGEQFF
j_call: TRBJ2-7; clone_size: NA; cdr3_length: 15; d_call: NA; v_call: TRBV5-6; cdr3_nt: TGTGCCAGCAGCGGCCTCACTGGAGGGCCTAACGAGCAGTACTTC; cdr3_aa: CASSGLTGGPNEQYF
j_call: TRBJ1-1; clone_size: NA; cdr3_length: 16; d_call: NA; v_call: TRBV28; cdr3_nt: TGTGCCAGCAGTTTACCTCCGGGGGGAATGAACACTGAAGCTTTCTTT; cdr3_aa: CASSLPPGGMNTEAFF
j_call: TRBJ1-1; clone_size: NA; cdr3_length: 15; d_call: NA; v_call: TRBV23-1; cdr3_nt: TGCGCCAGCAGTCAGGTCACAGGCAAAAACACTGAAGCTTTCTTT; cdr3_aa: CASSQVTGKNTEAFF
j_call: TRBJ2-7; clone_size: NA; cdr3_length: 15; d_call: NA; v_call: TRBV4-3; cdr3_nt: TGCGCCAGCAGCTCCCGACGGGGTAGCGGATACGAGCAGTACTTC; cdr3_aa: CASSSRRGSGYEQYF
j_call: TRBJ2-7; clone_size: NA; cdr3_length: 14; d_call: NA; v_call: TRBV6-4; cdr3_nt: TGTGCCAGCAGTGAGCAGGCGACCTCCTACGAGCAGTACTTC; cdr3_aa: CASSEQATSYEQYF
j_call: TRBJ1-5; clone_size: NA; cdr3_length: 15; d_call: TRBD1; v_call: TRBV7-8; cdr3_nt: TGTGCCAGCAGCAACCGACAGGGGGCTTTTCAGCCCCAGCATTTT; cdr3_aa: CASSNRQGAFQPQHF
j_call: TRBJ2-1; clone_size: once; cdr3_length: 14; d_call: NA; v_call: TRBV5-1; cdr3_nt: TGCGCCAGCAGCTTGGGGGCGTTTGGTAATGAGCAGTTCTTC; cdr3_aa: CASSLGAFGNEQFF
j_call: TRBJ1-1; clone_size: NA; cdr3_length: 15; d_call: NA; v_call: TRBV5-1; cdr3_nt: TGCGCCAGCAGCTTGTCTGGGGTGGTGAACACTGAAGCTTTCTTT; cdr3_aa: CASSLSGVVNTEAFF
j_call: TRBJ2-3; clone_size: NA; cdr3_length: 13; d_call: NA; v_call: TRBV19; cdr3_nt: TGTGCCAGTAGTATAGTCACTCCGGGTACGCAGTATTTT; cdr3_aa: CASSIVTPGTQYF
j_call: TRBJ2-5; clone_size: NA; cdr3_length: 13; d_call: NA; v_call: TRBV28; cdr3_nt: TGTGCCAGCAGTCCCTTAGACGGGGAGACCCAGTACTTC; cdr3_aa: CASSPLDGETQYF
j_call: TRBJ1-4; clone_size: NA; cdr3_length: 15; d_call: NA; v_call: TRBV5-1; cdr3_nt: TGCGCCAGCAGCGCCCGGACAGCCTCTAATGAAAAACTGTTTTTT; cdr3_aa: CASSARTASNEKLFF
j_call: TRBJ2-7; clone_size: few; cdr3_length: 14; d_call: TRBD2; v_call: TRBV28; cdr3_nt: TGTGCCAGCAGTTTAGCGGGAGGGCCCTACGAGCAGTACTTC; cdr3_aa: CASSLAGGPYEQYF
j_call: TRBJ2-4; clone_size: NA; cdr3_length: 13; d_call: NA; v_call: TRBV7-2; cdr3_nt: TGTGCCAGCAGCAGAGTGGGGTGGAACATTCAGTACTTC; cdr3_aa: CASSRVGWNIQYF
j_call: TRBJ1-2; clone_size: NA; cdr3_length: 15; d_call: TRBD1; v_call: TRBV5-4; cdr3_nt: TGTGCCAGCAGCACCCGAGGACAGGGGCACTATGGCTACACCTTC; cdr3_aa: CASSTRGQGHYGYTF
j_call: TRBJ2-5; clone_size: NA; cdr3_length: 16; d_call: NA; v_call: TRBV6-1; cdr3_nt: TGTGCCAGCAGTGTCCGAAGTCGACCAGGGGGGGAGACCCAGTACTTC; cdr3_aa: CASSVRSRPGGETQYF
j_call: TRBJ1-2; clone_size: NA; cdr3_length: 14; d_call: NA; v_call: TRBV5-1; cdr3_nt: TGCGCCAGCAGCTTGGGTACCCCATCGGCGGGCTACACCTTC; cdr3_aa: CASSLGTPSAGYTF
j_call: TRBJ2-3; clone_size: NA; cdr3_length: 15; d_call: TRBD1; v_call: TRBV5-1; cdr3_nt: TGCGCCAGCAGCTTGGGTACAGGGGGAGTAGATACGCAGTATTTT; cdr3_aa: CASSLGTGGVDTQYF
j_call: TRBJ1-2; clone_size: NA; cdr3_length: 15; d_call: NA; v_call: TRBV6-5; cdr3_nt: TGTGCCAGCAGCCCGGTGGGGATTCATAGTTATGGCTACACCTTC; cdr3_aa: CASSPVGIHSYGYTF